The 15 T cell receptor beta chains presented below share a single source sample, sequenced in a study of blood T cell repertoires in COVID-19. Using immunoSEQ multiplex PCR, the repertoire was profiled, and TCRdb retains in-frame clones only, with some absent. The sample gives 110,000 or so clones, 75% to 80% of which show up once; 7.9% is in the top ten. The specimen was peripheral blood. These receptors were obtained from a human donor in a cohort sampled during active COVID-19.

The gene calls are TRBV3-1 (or the pseudogene TRBV3-2) and TRBJ2-5; TRBD2 matches 9 bases. The ends lost 0 bases at V and 0 bases at J; junction bases unmatched: 8. CDR1 and CDR2 from the germline V gene are LGHDT and YNNKEL (reference sequence). This CDR3 region has 18 residues. CDR3 residues: CASSQEERGAPYQETQYF. The CDR3 bases are TGTGCCAGCAGCCAAGAAGAGCGGGGGGCCCCGTACCAAGAGACCCAGTACTTC.

The chain employs TRBV28 and TRBJ2-7, with TRBD2 matching over 10 bases. CDR3 size: 13 residues. Trimming took 6 bases from V and 6 from J; bases not matched to a gene: 5. The V gene's germline CDR1 is MDHEN and CDR2 SYDVKM. CDR3 amino acids: CASRLAGEGEQYF. The CDR3 DNA is TGTGCCAGCAGGCTAGCGGGAGAAGGCGAGCAGTACTTC.

This chain connects TRBV5-1 to TRBJ2-7; 8 bases agree with TRBD1. V shed 0 bases, J shed 6 bases, and the junction held 2 bases outside the gene matches. There are 13 residues in the CDR3. Germline lookup yields CDR1 SGHRS and CDR2 YFSETQ. The DNA for the CDR3 is TGCGCCAGCAGCTTGGAACAGGGGGGCGAGCAGTACTTC. Protein sequence: CASSLEQGGEQYF. The full variable domain, its missing parts supplied by reference TRBV5-1 and TRBJ2-7, is KAGVTQTPRYLIKTRGQQVTLSCSPISGHRSVSWYQQTPGQGLQFLFEYFSETQRNKGNFPGRFSGRQFSNSRSEMNVSTLELGDSALYLCASSLEQGGEQYFGPGTRLTVT.

The gene calls are TRBV21-1 and TRBJ1-5. TRBV21-1 is a pseudogene locus. The length of the CDR3 is 16 residues. CDR3 sequence (DNA): TGTGCCAGCAGCAAAAGGGGGGGGTATAGCAATCAGCCCCAGCATTTT. It yields the protein CASSKRGGYSNQPQHF.

The chain carries TRBV24-1 and TRBJ1-5, with 9 bases identical to TRBD1. CDR3 length equals 16 residues. Germline CDR1 KGHDR, CDR2 SFDVKD. V shed 2 bases, J shed 3 bases, and the junction held 4 bases outside the gene matches. The CDR3 spells CATSDSGQGNNQPQHF. CDR3 bases: TGTGCCACCAGTGATTCGGGACAGGGAAACAATCAGCCCCAGCATTTT.

The gene calls are TRBV20-1 and TRBJ2-7; 11 bases map to TRBD2. Losses at the gene ends were 3 bases for V and 0 bases for J; bases not matched to a gene: 13. Germline V gives CDR1 DFQATT, CDR2 SNEGSKA (reference sequence). The CDR3 contains 18 residues. The CDR3 region has the DNA TGCAGTGCTAGTCCCTCGGGTAGCGGGGGGGTTAGCTCCTACGAGCAGTACTTC. It translates to CSASPSGSGGVSSYEQYF.

The chain is built from TRBV5-1 and TRBJ2-7; 7 bases fit TRBD1. Per germline, CDR1 SGHRS and CDR2 YFSETQ. The CDR3 runs 15 residues. The trim removed 2 bases at V and 6 bases at J, leaving 11 bases unmatched. The chain's CDR3 is CASSFRDRGGSEQYF. Written as DNA, the CDR3 is TGCGCCAGCAGCTTCCGGGACAGAGGTGGGTCCGAGCAGTACTTC. Variable domain in full (rest from reference TRBV5-1 and TRBJ2-7): KAGVTQTPRYLIKTRGQQVTLSCSPISGHRSVSWYQQTPGQGLQFLFEYFSETQRNKGNFPGRFSGRQFSNSRSEMNVSTLELGDSALYLCASSFRDRGGSEQYFGPGTRLTVT.

This chain links TRBV27 with TRBJ2-7; D is perhaps TRBD2 (6 bases). V lost 2 bases and J 5 bases, leaving 13 bases between the germline ends. Germline V gene lookup returns CDR1 MNHEY and CDR2 SMNVEV (reference sequence). The CDR3 length is 14 residues. The CDR3, as DNA: TGTGCCAGCAGTTTACGGGAGACCCTGGACGAGCAGTACTTC. Its translation: CASSLRETLDEQYF.

The chain recombines TRBV19 with TRBJ2-7; 7 bases are a match to TRBD2. Germline-derived CDR1 and CDR2 are LNHDA and SQIVND (reference sequence). V shed 4 bases and J 5 bases; nucleotides not matched to a gene: 8. The CDR3 spans 14 residues. The DNA for the CDR3 is TGTGCCAGTAGTACGCGGACTAGTTTGGACGAGCAGTACTTC. Protein product: CASSTRTSLDEQYF.

The chain employs TRBV4-1 and TRBJ2-1; the match to TRBD2 covers 15 bases. The junction had 7 bases not matched to a gene; V was cut back by 4 bases and J by 9 bases. Germline CDR1 MGHRA, CDR2 YSYEKL. The CDR3 contains 16 residues. DNA for the CDR3: TGCGCCAGCAGCCCACTGGGACTAGCGGGGGGAGGTGAGCAGTTCTTC. Translation: CASSPLGLAGGGEQFF.

This sequence joins TRBV5-6 and TRBJ2-3; 13 positions agree with TRBD2. The CDR3 has 16 residues. The V gene's germline CDR1 is SGHDT and CDR2 YYEEEE. V was pared by 2 bases and J by 4 bases, with 4 bases of the junction left unmatched. The CDR3 loop reads CASSFTSGRESDTQYF. The CDR3, as DNA: TGTGCCAGCAGCTTTACTAGCGGGAGGGAATCAGATACGCAGTATTTT.

The sample holds a few counts of this clone. This sequence joins TRBV5-4 and TRBJ1-6, with no clear D. The CDR3 extends over 15 amino acids. Germline CDR1 and CDR2: SGHNT and YYREEE (reference sequence). Trimming left V 0 bases short and J 9 bases short, with 13 bases between. CDR3 residues: CASSLEKVAGSPLHF. CDR3 coding DNA: TGTGCCAGCAGCTTGGAGAAGGTCGCAGGTTCACCCCTCCACTTT.

The chain combines TRBV7-6 with TRBJ1-4, with D perhaps TRBD1 (6 bases). Germline assignment: CDR1 SGHVS and CDR2 FNYEAQ. Trimming took 3 bases from V and 0 from J, leaving 14 bases between them. There are 17 residues in the CDR3. CDR3 protein: CASSFRRQDATNEKLFF. Here the CDR3 DNA reads TGTGCCAGCAGCTTTAGGAGACAGGATGCAACTAATGAAAAACTGTTTTTT.

The rearrangement uses TRBV5-5 and TRBJ1-1; D uncertain. The V gene's germline CDR1 is SGHKS and CDR2 YYEKEE (reference sequence). V lost 2 bases and J lost 2, with 10 bases in between. There are 14 residues in the CDR3. The CDR3 loop is CASSFTTGNTEAFF. The CDR3 nucleotides are TGTGCCAGCAGCTTCACGACGGGTAACACTGAAGCTTTCTTT.

This clone was counted a few times. This chain joins TRBV7-9 and TRBJ1-3; a weak D match, TRBD1 (5 bases). CDR3 size: 15 residues. Germline CDR1 SEHNR, CDR2 FQNEAQ (reference sequence). Trimming pared 0 bases from V and 2 bases from J, leaving 8 bases between. The CDR3 nucleotides are TGTGCCAGCAGCTTAGCTGGACACGCTGGAAACACCATATATTTT. Translated: CASSLAGHAGNTIYF. The variable domain in full, with the rest retrieved from reference TRBV7-9 and TRBJ1-3, is DTGVSQNPRHKITKRGQNVTFRCDPISEHNRLYWYRQTLGQGPEFLTYFQNEAQLEKSRLLSDRFSAERPKGSFSTLEIQRTEQGDSAMYLCASSLAGHAGNTIYFGEGSWLTVV.